The text below deals with one T cell receptor beta chain. This CDR3 region has 16 residues. Germline loops: CDR1 MNHEY, CDR2 SVGEGT. This entry belongs to a study of monozygotic twins with inflammatory bowel disease. Eight separate reactions per sample served to make cDNA. TCRdb reprocessed the 5' RACE reads, with one entry per CDR3 protein and no DNA. The sample yields 170,000 or so distinct CDR3 sequences, of which the top ten take up around 6.8%. Material: blood. The sequence was collected from a human donor with ulcerative colitis or Crohn's disease, or a healthy co-twin of an affected twin (not recorded which). The rearrangement links TRBV6-2 or TRBV6-3 to TRBJ2-7; no DNA is available, so the TRBD1 call from TCRdb remains unchecked. The CDR3 sequence is CASSYSRTGSSYEQYF.